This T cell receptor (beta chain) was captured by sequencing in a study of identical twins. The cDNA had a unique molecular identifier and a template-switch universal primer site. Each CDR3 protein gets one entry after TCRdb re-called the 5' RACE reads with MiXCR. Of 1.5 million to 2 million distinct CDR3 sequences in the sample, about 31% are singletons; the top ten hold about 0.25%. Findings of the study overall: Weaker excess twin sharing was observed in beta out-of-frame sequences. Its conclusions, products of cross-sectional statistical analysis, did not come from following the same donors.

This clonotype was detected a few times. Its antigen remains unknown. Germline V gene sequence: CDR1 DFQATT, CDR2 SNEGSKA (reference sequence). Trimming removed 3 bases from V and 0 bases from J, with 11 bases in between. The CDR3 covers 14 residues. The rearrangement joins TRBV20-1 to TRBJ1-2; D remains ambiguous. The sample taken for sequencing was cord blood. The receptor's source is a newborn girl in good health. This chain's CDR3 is CSASPRIANYGYTF. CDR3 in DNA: TGCAGTGCTAGTCCGCGGATAGCTAACTATGGCTACACCTTC.